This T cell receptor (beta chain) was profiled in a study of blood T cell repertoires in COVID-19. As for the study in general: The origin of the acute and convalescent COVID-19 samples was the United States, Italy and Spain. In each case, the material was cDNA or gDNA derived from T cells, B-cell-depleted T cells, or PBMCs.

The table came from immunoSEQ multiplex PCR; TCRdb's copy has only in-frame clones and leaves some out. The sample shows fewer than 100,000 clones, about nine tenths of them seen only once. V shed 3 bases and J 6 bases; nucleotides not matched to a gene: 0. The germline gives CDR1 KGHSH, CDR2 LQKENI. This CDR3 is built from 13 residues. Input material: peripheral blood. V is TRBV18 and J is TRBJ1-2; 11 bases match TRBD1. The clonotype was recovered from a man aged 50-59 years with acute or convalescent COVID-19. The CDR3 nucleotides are TGTGCCAGCTCACCGGGACAGGGGGATGGCTACACCTTC. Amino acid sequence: CASSPGQGDGYTF.